The entry below gives a single TCR beta chain sequence along with its context. Using immunoSEQ multiplex PCR, the repertoire was profiled, and TCRdb retains in-frame clones only, with some absent. Here the sample spans 150,000 or so clones, roughly 90% being singletons. CDR1 and CDR2 from the germline V gene are KGHSH and LQKENI. The CDR3 spans 16 residues. Trimming removed 4 bases from V and 1 base from J, with 17 bases in between. These data belong to a study of T cell responses to AZD1222 COVID-19 vaccine. This TCR derives from an adult who received the AZD1222 COVID-19 vaccine. Material: peripheral blood, obtained 28 days after the second AZD1222 dose. V is TRBV18 and J is TRBJ2-7, with D possibly TRBD1 on 5 matching bases. This chain's CDR3 is CASSRQRAKGSYEQYF. DNA of the CDR3: TGTGCCAGCTCACGCCAAAGGGCGAAGGGGTCCTACGAGCAGTACTTC.